This is a list of T cell receptor beta chains from one sample in a study of cytomegalovirus exposure and HLA in healthy donors. The table came from immunoSEQ multiplex PCR; TCRdb's copy has only in-frame clones and leaves some out. The table lists 240,000 or so clones, 82% of them singletons, with 5% to 6.5% in the top ten. Sequencing input: PBMCs. These receptors were taken from a woman in her forties in good health and CMV-seropositive. CDR3s include the opening cysteine and the closing phenylalanine or tryptophan. D genes are given only for firm matches. The size entry is marked missing in some rows and otherwise reads once, few, many or a size class.

d_call: -; clone_size: -; j_call: TRBJ1-1; v_call: TRBV7-2; cdr3_nt: TGTGCCAGCAGCTTAGCGTCTACCGATGAAGCTTTCTTT; cdr3_aa: CASSLASTDEAFF
d_call: -; clone_size: -; j_call: TRBJ1-2; v_call: TRBV4-1; cdr3_nt: TGCGCCAGCAGCCGAGAAAGACAGGAACACTATGGCTACACCTTC; cdr3_aa: CASSRERQEHYGYTF
d_call: TRBD2; clone_size: -; j_call: TRBJ2-1; v_call: TRBV9; cdr3_nt: TGTGCCAGCAGCGTTCGGCTAGCGGAATTGTCCAATGAGCAGTTCTTC; cdr3_aa: CASSVRLAELSNEQFF
d_call: -; clone_size: -; j_call: TRBJ2-3; v_call: TRBV2; cdr3_nt: TGTGCCAGCAGGAAGGGGACTTTCACAGATACGCAGTATTTT; cdr3_aa: CASRKGTFTDTQYF
d_call: TRBD1; clone_size: -; j_call: TRBJ2-1; v_call: TRBV7-9; cdr3_nt: TGTTCCAGCAGCGTACAGGGGGCTACCTCCTATGTGTTCTTC; cdr3_aa: CSSSVQGATSYVFF
d_call: TRBD1; clone_size: -; j_call: TRBJ2-7; v_call: TRBV6-6; cdr3_nt: TGTGCCAGCAGTTACGGGACAGGGGCGAGCTACGAGCAGTACTTC; cdr3_aa: CASSYGTGASYEQYF
d_call: TRBD2; clone_size: -; j_call: TRBJ2-1; v_call: TRBV13; cdr3_nt: TGTGCCAGCAGCTTAGACCTTGGCGGGGGGGATTTTCGGGCCTACAATGAGCAGTTCTTC; cdr3_aa: CASSLDLGGGDFRAYNEQFF
d_call: -; clone_size: -; j_call: TRBJ1-1; v_call: TRBV15; cdr3_nt: TGTGCCACCAGCAGAGGACAGGCGAACACTGAAGCTTTCTTT; cdr3_aa: CATSRGQANTEAFF
d_call: -; clone_size: -; j_call: TRBJ2-5; v_call: TRBV29-1; cdr3_nt: TGCAGCGTTATACCGGGTGGGGGAGGAGAGACCCAGTACTTC; cdr3_aa: CSVIPGGGGETQYF
d_call: -; clone_size: -; j_call: TRBJ1-2; v_call: TRBV11-2; cdr3_nt: TGTGCCAGCAGCTTAGGGCCAGGGGTTGTTGGGGGCTATGGCTACACCTTC; cdr3_aa: CASSLGPGVVGGYGYTF
d_call: TRBD1; clone_size: -; j_call: TRBJ1-2; v_call: TRBV30; cdr3_nt: TGTGCCTGGATTAGGCAGGGGGCGGTGGAAGGCTACACCTTC; cdr3_aa: CAWIRQGAVEGYTF
d_call: TRBD1; clone_size: -; j_call: TRBJ1-3; v_call: TRBV18; cdr3_nt: TGTGCCAGCTCACCCCCCGGACAGGGAAGAGATGGAAACACCATATATTTT; cdr3_aa: CASSPPGQGRDGNTIYF
d_call: TRBD2; clone_size: once; j_call: TRBJ2-3; v_call: TRBV10-1; cdr3_nt: TGCGCCAGCAGGCCACGGACTAGCGGGGGTGAAGATACGCAGTATTTT; cdr3_aa: CASRPRTSGGEDTQYF
d_call: TRBD1; clone_size: -; j_call: TRBJ2-7; v_call: TRBV9; cdr3_nt: TGTGCCAGCAGCATGGGACAGGGAGTAGGAACCTACGAGCAGTACTTC; cdr3_aa: CASSMGQGVGTYEQYF
d_call: -; clone_size: -; j_call: TRBJ1-1; v_call: TRBV10-2; cdr3_nt: TGCGCCAGCAGGACAAGTCACAGCACTGAAGCTTTCTTT; cdr3_aa: CASRTSHSTEAFF
d_call: TRBD1; clone_size: -; j_call: TRBJ2-3; v_call: TRBV12-5; cdr3_nt: TGTGCTAGTGGTTTGCCTACGACAGGGGATAACACAGATACGCAGTATTTT; cdr3_aa: CASGLPTTGDNTDTQYF
d_call: -; clone_size: -; j_call: TRBJ2-7; v_call: TRBV18; cdr3_nt: TGTGCCAGCTCACCAAGGCAGGGGAGCGAGCAGTACTTC; cdr3_aa: CASSPRQGSEQYF
d_call: -; clone_size: -; j_call: TRBJ2-3; v_call: TRBV29-1; cdr3_nt: TGCAGCGTTTGGAAGGGGGATACAGATACGCAGTATTTT; cdr3_aa: CSVWKGDTDTQYF
d_call: TRBD1; clone_size: -; j_call: TRBJ2-2; v_call: TRBV4-2; cdr3_nt: TGTGCCAGCAGCCAAACACAGGGGGCGAGAACCGGGGAGCTGTTTTTT; cdr3_aa: CASSQTQGARTGELFF
d_call: -; clone_size: few; j_call: TRBJ2-7; v_call: TRBV19; cdr3_nt: TGTGCCAGTAGTAACTCCCCAGGGTCCGAGCAGTACTTC; cdr3_aa: CASSNSPGSEQYF
d_call: TRBD2; clone_size: -; j_call: TRBJ2-1; v_call: TRBV30; cdr3_nt: TGTGCCTGGAGGGCCCCAAGGGCTAGCGGGGCCTTTGAGCAGTTCTTC; cdr3_aa: CAWRAPRASGAFEQFF
d_call: -; clone_size: few; j_call: TRBJ2-1; v_call: TRBV7-2; cdr3_nt: TGTGCCAGCAGCTCCCCTGGCGGGCTTTCCTACAATGAGCAGTTCTTC; cdr3_aa: CASSSPGGLSYNEQFF
d_call: TRBD1; clone_size: -; j_call: TRBJ1-1; v_call: TRBV18; cdr3_nt: TGTGCCAGCTCACCAAATCCCATGACAGGGGCTTTCTTT; cdr3_aa: CASSPNPMTGAFF
d_call: TRBD2; clone_size: few; j_call: TRBJ2-2; v_call: TRBV19; cdr3_nt: TGTGCCAGTAGTACTGGACTAGCAGGGACCGGGGAGCTGTTTTTT; cdr3_aa: CASSTGLAGTGELFF
d_call: -; clone_size: -; j_call: TRBJ1-1; v_call: TRBV7-9; cdr3_nt: TGTGCCAGCAGCCCTAACGCAGGGCATGATAACACTGAAGCTTTCTTT; cdr3_aa: CASSPNAGHDNTEAFF
d_call: TRBD2; clone_size: -; j_call: TRBJ2-1; v_call: TRBV9; cdr3_nt: TGTGCCAGCAGCGCTCCCCTAGCGGGAGGGATCAATGAGCAGTTCTTC; cdr3_aa: CASSAPLAGGINEQFF
d_call: -; clone_size: -; j_call: TRBJ1-1; v_call: TRBV11-3; cdr3_nt: TGTGCCAGCAGCTCAGGGTTAAGTTTGTCCACTGAAGCTTTCTTT; cdr3_aa: CASSSGLSLSTEAFF
d_call: -; clone_size: few; j_call: TRBJ1-1; v_call: TRBV20-1; cdr3_nt: TGCAGTGCTGTTACTGGGGGGACCGCTTTCTTT; cdr3_aa: CSAVTGGTAFF
d_call: TRBD1; clone_size: -; j_call: TRBJ1-4; v_call: TRBV9; cdr3_nt: TGTGCCAGCAGCGTAGAGGGGGCGTCAGGGGAAAAACTGTTTTTT; cdr3_aa: CASSVEGASGEKLFF
d_call: TRBD2; clone_size: -; j_call: TRBJ2-7; v_call: TRBV27; cdr3_nt: TGTGCCAGCAGTTTAGTGGCGGGGGGTAGCTCCTACGAGCAGTACTTC; cdr3_aa: CASSLVAGGSSYEQYF
d_call: -; clone_size: -; j_call: TRBJ1-3; v_call: TRBV6-5; cdr3_nt: TGTGCCAGCAGGCCCTACGGTAGCTCTGGAAACACCATATATTTT; cdr3_aa: CASRPYGSSGNTIYF
d_call: -; clone_size: -; j_call: TRBJ1-1; v_call: TRBV19; cdr3_nt: TGTGCCAGTAGTATAGGAGAATTGGTAACTGAAGCTTTCTTT; cdr3_aa: CASSIGELVTEAFF
d_call: -; clone_size: -; j_call: TRBJ2-3; v_call: TRBV6-5; cdr3_nt: TGTGCCAGCAGCTCCCTAAGCACAGATACGCAGTATTTT; cdr3_aa: CASSSLSTDTQYF
d_call: TRBD1; clone_size: -; j_call: TRBJ1-1; v_call: TRBV7-3; cdr3_nt: TGTGCCACTCGACAGGGAATGAACACTGAAGCTTTCTTT; cdr3_aa: CATRQGMNTEAFF
d_call: -; clone_size: -; j_call: TRBJ1-2; v_call: TRBV21-1; cdr3_nt: TGTGCCAGCAGCAAAGCGCTCGGGTTTCGGGGCTATGGCTACACCTTC; cdr3_aa: CASSKALGFRGYGYTF
d_call: -; clone_size: -; j_call: TRBJ1-3; v_call: TRBV2; cdr3_nt: TGTGCCAGCAGTGGCAGGGAAAAAAACACCATATATTTT; cdr3_aa: CASSGREKNTIYF
d_call: TRBD2; clone_size: -; j_call: TRBJ2-3; v_call: TRBV10-3; cdr3_nt: TGTGCCATCAGTAGCGGGAGAGTCTCAGATACGCAGTATTTT; cdr3_aa: CAISSGRVSDTQYF
d_call: -; clone_size: -; j_call: TRBJ2-1; v_call: TRBV27; cdr3_nt: TGTGCCAGCAGTCCACGGGAGTACTACTCCTACAATGAGCAGTTCTTC; cdr3_aa: CASSPREYYSYNEQFF
d_call: -; clone_size: -; j_call: TRBJ1-5; v_call: TRBV27; cdr3_nt: TGTGCCAGCAGTACGAGGCCATTAGGTTATAGCAATCAGCCCCAGCATTTT; cdr3_aa: CASSTRPLGYSNQPQHF
d_call: -; clone_size: -; j_call: TRBJ2-7; v_call: TRBV7-2; cdr3_nt: TGTGCCAGCAGCCCGGACAGCGGCGAGCAGTACTTC; cdr3_aa: CASSPDSGEQYF
d_call: -; clone_size: -; j_call: TRBJ1-1; v_call: TRBV19; cdr3_nt: TGTGCCACAACCCGAGCAGGGGCCAACACTGAAGCTTTCTTT; cdr3_aa: CATTRAGANTEAFF
d_call: -; clone_size: -; j_call: TRBJ1-1; v_call: TRBV2; cdr3_nt: TGTGCCAGCAGTGAAGACGCGGGAGGAGGCACTGAAGCTTTCTTT; cdr3_aa: CASSEDAGGGTEAFF
d_call: -; clone_size: -; j_call: TRBJ2-5; v_call: TRBV6-5; cdr3_nt: TGTGCCAGCAGTTACTCGTCGGGGGAGGCACAAGAGACCCAGTACTTC; cdr3_aa: CASSYSSGEAQETQYF
d_call: -; clone_size: -; j_call: TRBJ2-1; v_call: TRBV2; cdr3_nt: TGTGCCAGCAGCACGGTACGGACGAGGACAGACTACTACAATGAGCAGTTCTTC; cdr3_aa: CASSTVRTRTDYYNEQFF
d_call: -; clone_size: -; j_call: TRBJ1-1; v_call: TRBV2; cdr3_nt: TGTGCCAGCAGGGGGACAGAAGCTTTCTTT; cdr3_aa: CASRGTEAFF
d_call: TRBD1; clone_size: once; j_call: TRBJ2-7; v_call: TRBV7-9; cdr3_nt: TGTTCCAGCAGCTCCGGACAGGGGATCGACGAGCAGTACTTC; cdr3_aa: CSSSSGQGIDEQYF
d_call: TRBD2; clone_size: -; j_call: TRBJ2-1; v_call: TRBV2; cdr3_nt: TGTGCCAGTCTCGGGACTAGCGGGAGGAATGAGCAGTTCTTC; cdr3_aa: CASLGTSGRNEQFF
d_call: -; clone_size: -; j_call: TRBJ1-5; v_call: TRBV19; cdr3_nt: TGTGCCAGTACTAGTACAGGGCCCCAGCATTTT; cdr3_aa: CASTSTGPQHF
d_call: -; clone_size: -; j_call: TRBJ2-1; v_call: TRBV30; cdr3_nt: TGTGCCTGGGAGGCTGCTTACAATGAGCAGTTCTTC; cdr3_aa: CAWEAAYNEQFF
d_call: -; clone_size: once; j_call: TRBJ2-1; v_call: TRBV5-1; cdr3_nt: TGCGCCAGCAGAATGGCGGGAAGCTCCTACAATGAGCAGTTCTTC; cdr3_aa: CASRMAGSSYNEQFF
d_call: TRBD1; clone_size: -; j_call: TRBJ1-5; v_call: TRBV2; cdr3_nt: TGTGCCAGCAGTGAAGTCCGGACAGGAACCAATCAGCCCCAGCATTTT; cdr3_aa: CASSEVRTGTNQPQHF
d_call: -; clone_size: -; j_call: TRBJ1-6; v_call: TRBV5-1; cdr3_nt: TGCGCCAGCAGCCAGGATTATAATTCACCCCTCCACTTT; cdr3_aa: CASSQDYNSPLHF
d_call: TRBD2; clone_size: -; j_call: TRBJ2-2; v_call: TRBV28; cdr3_nt: TGTGCCAGCAGTTTAAGGCGGGGGGAGAACACCGGGGAGCTGTTTTTT; cdr3_aa: CASSLRRGENTGELFF
d_call: TRBD1; clone_size: -; j_call: TRBJ2-7; v_call: TRBV23-1; cdr3_nt: TGCGCCAGCAGTCAATCGGCGGGACAGGGGCTATACGAGCAGTACTTC; cdr3_aa: CASSQSAGQGLYEQYF